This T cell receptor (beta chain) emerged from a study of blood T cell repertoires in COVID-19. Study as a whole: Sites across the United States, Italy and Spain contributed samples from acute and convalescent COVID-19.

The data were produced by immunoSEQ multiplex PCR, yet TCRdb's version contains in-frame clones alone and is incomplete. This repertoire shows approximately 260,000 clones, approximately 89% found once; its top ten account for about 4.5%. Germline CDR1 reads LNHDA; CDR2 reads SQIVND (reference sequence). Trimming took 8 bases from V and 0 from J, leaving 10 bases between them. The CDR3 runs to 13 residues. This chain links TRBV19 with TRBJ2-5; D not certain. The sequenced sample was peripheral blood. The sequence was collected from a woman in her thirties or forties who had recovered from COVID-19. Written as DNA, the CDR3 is TGTGCCAGTTCCCGACTGAACCAAGAGACCCAGTACTTC. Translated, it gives CASSRLNQETQYF.